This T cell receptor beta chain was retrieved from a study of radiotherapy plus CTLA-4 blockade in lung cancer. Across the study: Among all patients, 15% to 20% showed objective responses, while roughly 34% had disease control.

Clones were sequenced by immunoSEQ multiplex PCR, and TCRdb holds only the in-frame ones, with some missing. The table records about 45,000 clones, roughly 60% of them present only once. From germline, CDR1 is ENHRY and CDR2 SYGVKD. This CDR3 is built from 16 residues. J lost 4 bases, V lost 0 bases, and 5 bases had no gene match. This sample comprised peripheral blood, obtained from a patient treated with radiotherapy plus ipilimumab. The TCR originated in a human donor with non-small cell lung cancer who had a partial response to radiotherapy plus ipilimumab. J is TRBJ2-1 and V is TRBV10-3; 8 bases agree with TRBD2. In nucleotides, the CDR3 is TGTGCCATCAGTGAGTCTATCGCGGGGGGTTACAATGAGCAGTTCTTC. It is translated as CAISESIAGGYNEQFF.